This T cell receptor beta chain was observed in a study of identifying expanded T cells in peripheral blood. Whole-study findings and limits: Technical replicates showed around 1.2 changed clones; roughly two weeks approximately 16; four weeks 19. Across healthy donors, higher total template counts meant significantly greater roughly two-week count variance.

No infections or other immune events were documented during collection. This clone was detected once. No antigen is known for it. Per the germline V gene, CDR1 is SGDLS and CDR2 is YYNGEE. Trimming cost V 3 bases and J 3 bases; bases outside gene matches: 16. The length of the CDR3 is 19 residues. Using immunoSEQ multiplex PCR, the repertoire was profiled, and TCRdb retains in-frame clones only, with some absent. Of 100,000 or so clones detected, 88% appear once; the ten largest clones hold about 6%. The genes are TRBV9 and TRBJ2-7; 12 bases are shared with TRBD2. The specimen was blood. This TCR derives from a person between 18 and 70 years old in good health. CDR3 loop: CASSAQLAGGPYGNYEQYF. As DNA, the CDR3 is TGTGCCAGCAGCGCCCAGCTAGCGGGAGGGCCCTACGGAAACTACGAGCAGTACTTC.